The T cell receptor (beta chain) described here comes from a study of cytomegalovirus exposure and HLA in healthy donors. Samples came from healthy bone marrow donors. 13 Jbeta primers and 60 Vbeta primers were used for the PCR. This table comes from immunoSEQ multiplex PCR, and its TCRdb copy is limited to in-frame clones, with some not included. There are about 150,000 clones in the sample; 60% to 80% occur only once, and approximately 0.66% lies in the top ten. General observations from the study: Later analysis associated a missense DCLRE1C variant with TCR beta V- and J-gene trimming. It was reportedly the case that the classifier diagnosed cytomegalovirus status with high specificity and sensitivity. CMV serostatus alone was available as immune exposure information.

A note on this clone: Its antigen remains unknown.

CDR1 and CDR2 (germline): GTSNPN, SVGIG (reference sequence). This CDR3 is 15 amino acids long. V gave up 2 bases and J gave up 4 bases, with 15 bases separating them. Sequenced: PBMCs. The receptor comes from a male donor in good health and CMV-seronegative. The V call is TRBV30, the J call TRBJ1-5; D gene unclear. The CDR3 region has the DNA TGTGCCTGGAGTCCCGGGTACGCTCAAAATCAGCCCCAGCATTTT. As protein: CAWSPGYAQNQPQHF.